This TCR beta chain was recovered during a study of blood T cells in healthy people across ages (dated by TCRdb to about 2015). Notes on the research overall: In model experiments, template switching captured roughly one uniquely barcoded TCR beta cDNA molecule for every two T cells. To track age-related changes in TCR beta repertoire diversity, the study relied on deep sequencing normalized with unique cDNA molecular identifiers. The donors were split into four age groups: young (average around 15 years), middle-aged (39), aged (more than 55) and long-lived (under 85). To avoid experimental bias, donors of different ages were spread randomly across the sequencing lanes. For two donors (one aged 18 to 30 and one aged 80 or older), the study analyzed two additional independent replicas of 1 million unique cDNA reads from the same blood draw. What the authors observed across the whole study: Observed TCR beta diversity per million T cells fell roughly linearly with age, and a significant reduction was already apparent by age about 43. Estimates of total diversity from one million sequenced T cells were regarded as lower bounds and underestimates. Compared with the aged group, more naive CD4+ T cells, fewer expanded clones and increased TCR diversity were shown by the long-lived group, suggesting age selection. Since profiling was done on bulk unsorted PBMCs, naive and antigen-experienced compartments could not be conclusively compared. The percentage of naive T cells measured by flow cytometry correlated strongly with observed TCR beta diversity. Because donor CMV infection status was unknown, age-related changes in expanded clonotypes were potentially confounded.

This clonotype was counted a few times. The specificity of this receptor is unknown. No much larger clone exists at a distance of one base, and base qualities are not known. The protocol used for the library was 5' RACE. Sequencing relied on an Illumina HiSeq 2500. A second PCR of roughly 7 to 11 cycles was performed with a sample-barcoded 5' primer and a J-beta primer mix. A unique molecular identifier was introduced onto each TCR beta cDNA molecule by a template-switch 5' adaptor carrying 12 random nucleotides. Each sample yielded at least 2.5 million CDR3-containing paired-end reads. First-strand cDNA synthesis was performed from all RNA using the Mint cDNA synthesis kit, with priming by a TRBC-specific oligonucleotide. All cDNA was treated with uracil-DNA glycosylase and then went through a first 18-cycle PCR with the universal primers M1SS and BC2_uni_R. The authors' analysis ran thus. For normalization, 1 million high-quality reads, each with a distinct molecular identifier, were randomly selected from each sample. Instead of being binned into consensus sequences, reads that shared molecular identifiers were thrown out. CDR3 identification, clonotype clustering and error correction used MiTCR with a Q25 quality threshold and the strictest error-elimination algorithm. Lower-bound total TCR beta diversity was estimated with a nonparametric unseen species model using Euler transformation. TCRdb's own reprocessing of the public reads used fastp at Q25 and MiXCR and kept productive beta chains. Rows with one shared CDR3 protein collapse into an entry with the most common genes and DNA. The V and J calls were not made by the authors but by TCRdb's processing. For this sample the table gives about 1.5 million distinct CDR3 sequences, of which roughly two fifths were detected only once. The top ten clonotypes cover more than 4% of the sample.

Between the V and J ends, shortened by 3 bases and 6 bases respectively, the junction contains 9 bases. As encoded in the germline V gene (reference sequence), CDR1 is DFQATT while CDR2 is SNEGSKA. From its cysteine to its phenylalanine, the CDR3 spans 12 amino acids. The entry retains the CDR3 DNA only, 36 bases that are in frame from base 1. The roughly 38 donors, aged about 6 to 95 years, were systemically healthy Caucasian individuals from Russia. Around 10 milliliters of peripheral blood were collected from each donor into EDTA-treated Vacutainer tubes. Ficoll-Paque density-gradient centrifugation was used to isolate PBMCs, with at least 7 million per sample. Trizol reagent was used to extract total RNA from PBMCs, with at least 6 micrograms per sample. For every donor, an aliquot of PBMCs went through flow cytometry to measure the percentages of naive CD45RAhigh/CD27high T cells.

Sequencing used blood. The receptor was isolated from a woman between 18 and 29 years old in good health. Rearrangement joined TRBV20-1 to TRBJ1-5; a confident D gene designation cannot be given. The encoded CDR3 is CSASGGLQPQHF. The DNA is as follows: TGCAGTGCTAGTGGTGGTCTTCAGCCCCAGCATTTT.